This T cell receptor beta chain appears in the sequencing data of a study of identical twins' blood T cells. For the study at large: About 12 libraries, six alpha and six beta, gave some 48 million reads. The study's findings and limits: Each donor's most abundant TCRbeta clonotypes shared more CDR3 sequences with her twin than unrelated donors.

The germline gives CDR1 SQVTM, CDR2 ANQGSEA. Trimming cost V 6 bases and J 5 bases, with 22 bases left between them. The CDR3 totals 15 residues. Reared together, all three twin pairs probably met the same infectious agents and vaccines. As concerns this clonotype: Its antigen is as yet unknown.

Per the original data handling: Per-library CDR3 reads ranged roughly 2.2 to 3.6 million; clonotypes, ~85,000 to ~500,000. TCRdb reprocessed the 5' RACE reads with MiXCR, giving one entry per CDR3 protein. The V and J calls come from TCRdb's annotation, not from the publication. The sample yields roughly 380,000 distinct CDR3 sequences, under 30% seen once. This chain links TRBV29-1 with TRBJ1-1, with a tentative D call TRBD1 (5 bases). Material for sequencing was PBMCs. This TCR came from a woman between 18 and 55 years old in good health. The CDR3 loop reads CSVGHTSAGGTEAFF. CDR3 DNA: TGCAGCGTAGGCCACACGTCCGCGGGGGGTACTGAAGCTTTCTTT.